In its sample, the clone carrying this T cell receptor (beta chain) was seen many times. Its antigen is undetermined. The data are from a study of type 1 regulatory T cells. Whole-study context: T-allo10 is an in vitro-generated, Tr1-enriched CD4 T cell product specific for alloantigen. Study outcomes and limitations: Type 1 regulatory T cells had a more restricted TCR repertoire than non-type 1 regulatory T cells.

TCRdb reanalysed the reads using MiXCR and keeps one entry per CDR3 protein. The sample shows over 55,000 distinct CDR3 sequences, 45% to 50% of them seen only once. The TCR originated in a human donor in good health. Material for sequencing was cultured non-Tr1 T cells, either the whole culture or a sorted T cell fraction (not recorded which).

The CDR3 is CASRTGTGTYEQYF. The CDR3 DNA is TGCGCCAGCAGGACCGGGACAGGTACCTACGAGCAGTACTTC. The rearrangement links TRBV5-1 to TRBJ2-7, with 8 bases lining up with TRBD1. Germline CDR1 and CDR2: SGHRS and YFSETQ. This CDR3 has 14 amino acids. V lost 5 bases, J lost 2 bases, and 6 bases stayed unmatched. Together with reference TRBV5-1 and TRBJ2-7, the CDR3 gives the full variable domain: KAGVTQTPRYLIKTRGQQVTLSCSPISGHRSVSWYQQTPGQGLQFLFEYFSETQRNKGNFPGRFSGRQFSNSRSEMNVSTLELGDSALYLCASRTGTGTYEQYFGPGTRLTVT.